The 27 T cell receptor beta chains below come from one sample, sequenced in a study of blood T cell repertoires in COVID-19. Sequencing was performed with immunoSEQ multiplex PCR; in TCRdb, only in-frame clones are kept and a portion is missing. This table has nearly 200,000 clones, approximately 81% appearing once. The sequenced sample was peripheral blood. These receptors all come from a human donor in a cohort sampled during active COVID-19.

V is TRBV3-1 (or the pseudogene TRBV3-2) and J is TRBJ2-1, with 9 bases aligning to TRBD2. J lost 16 bases, V lost 1 base, and 17 bases had no gene match. The CDR3 spans 16 residues. The germline V gene encodes CDR1 LGHDT and CDR2 YNNKEL (reference sequence). The CDR3, as DNA: TGTGCCAGCAGCCAAGCACCCCCGGGGACTAGCCCACGTACTTTCTTC. Residues: CASSQAPPGTSPRTFF.

Regarding this clone: Other DNA variants within this sample encode the same CDR3. The chain carries TRBV5-1 and TRBJ2-3, with D unresolved. Trimming shortened V by 7 bases and J by 5 bases, and 8 bases separated the two germline ends. The CDR3 is 11 amino acids. The V gene's germline CDR1 is SGHRS and CDR2 YFSETQ. The CDR3 nucleotides are TGCGCCAGCCAACTTCTAGATACGCAGTATTTT. Encoded protein: CASQLLDTQYF.

The CDR3 DNA sequence: TGTGCCAGCAGTGAACCTGGGTCAGGGGGCCGGGAAAAACTGTTTTTT. Translated, it gives CASSEPGSGGREKLFF. V is TRBV6-1 and J is TRBJ1-4; 8 nucleotides line up with TRBD1. Trimming cost V 2 bases and J 8 bases; bases outside gene matches: 10. The CDR3 sequence is 16 residues long. From germline, CDR1 is MNHNS and CDR2 SASEGT.

The chain employs TRBV19 and TRBJ1-1; D is undetermined. Germline V gene data show CDR1 as LNHDA and CDR2 as SQIVND (reference sequence). The V end lost 5 bases, the J end lost 1 base, and 5 bases lay between the germline ends. The CDR3 consists of 12 residues. The CDR3 DNA is TGTGCCAGTAGTTCCAGGAACACTGAAGCTTTCTTT. Its protein is CASSSRNTEAFF. Based on the CDR3 plus reference TRBV19 and TRBJ1-1, the full variable domain is DGGITQSPKYLFRKEGQNVTLSCEQNLNHDAMYWYRQDPGQGLRLIYYSQIVNDFQKGDIAEGYSVSREKKESFPLTVTSAQKNPTAFYLCASSSRNTEAFFGQGTRLTVV.

This clone came up a few times. V is TRBV7-9 and J is TRBJ2-2, with 13 bases lining up with TRBD2. V trimming: 4 bases; J trimming: 3 bases; junction bases outside the gene matches: 8. Germline V gene data show CDR1 as SEHNR and CDR2 as FQNEAQ (reference sequence). The CDR3 length is 18 residues. This chain's CDR3 is CASSSDRTSGSYTGELFF. DNA for the CDR3: TGTGCCAGCAGCTCCGATCGGACTAGCGGGAGTTACACCGGGGAGCTGTTTTTT.

This chain uses TRBV18 with TRBJ1-5; D may be TRBD1 (5 bases). Trimming shortened V by 4 bases and J by 5 bases, and 9 bases separated the two germline ends. This CDR3 comprises 13 residues. The V gene's germline CDR1 is KGHSH and CDR2 LQKENI. CDR3 amino acids: CASSQQEYQPQHF. CDR3 bases: TGTGCCAGCTCACAACAGGAATATCAGCCCCAGCATTTT.

The chain employs TRBV5-1 and TRBJ1-1, with D perhaps matching TRBD1 (5 bases). V lost 1 base, J lost 3 bases, and 13 bases lay in between. The germline V gene encodes CDR1 SGHRS and CDR2 YFSETQ. The CDR3 has 15 amino acids. CDR3 sequence (DNA): TGCGCCAGCAGCTTGCAGCAGGGAGGGGACACTGAAGCTTTCTTT. This translates into CASSLQQGGDTEAFF.

This chain connects TRBV7-9 to TRBJ2-1, with 8 bases aligning to TRBD2. The CDR3 runs 17 residues. V shed 4 bases and J 15 bases; nucleotides not matched to a gene: 23. Looked up from germline, CDR1 is SEHNR and CDR2 is FQNEAQ (reference sequence). The CDR3, as DNA: TGTGCCAGCAGCTGGCTCAGCCCAGGGACTAGTTCGTGGGGAGTGTTCTTC. This sequence encodes CASSWLSPGTSSWGVFF.

A single count supports this clone. V is TRBV5-6 and J is TRBJ1-1, with a tentative D call TRBD1 (6 bases). The CDR3 length is 17 residues. V dropped 1 base and J dropped 2 bases, with 18 bases sitting between them. Germline CDR1 and CDR2: SGHDT and YYEEEE. DNA of the CDR3: TGTGCCAGCAGCTTGAGGGCGGACAGCATGATAAACACTGAAGCTTTCTTT. It encodes CASSLRADSMINTEAFF.

A word on this clone: The sample holds other DNA sequences that translate to the same CDR3. The chain recombines TRBV9 with TRBJ1-2, with D maybe TRBD1 (5 bases). V was shortened by 0 bases and J by 4 bases, with 13 bases between the two germline ends. Germline V lookup: CDR1 SGDLS, CDR2 YYNGEE. This CDR3 spans 15 amino acids. CDR3: CASSVEGTGGYGYTF. The CDR3 DNA follows: TGTGCCAGCAGCGTAGAAGGAACAGGCGGCTATGGCTACACCTTC.

The chain carries TRBV3-1 (or the pseudogene TRBV3-2) and TRBJ2-1, with D uncertain. Per the germline V gene, CDR1 is LGHDT and CDR2 is YNNKEL (reference sequence). V was shortened by 4 bases and J by 5 bases, with 21 bases between the two germline ends. CDR3 size: 17 residues. The CDR3 DNA reads as TGTGCCAGCAGCCTTAGTATTGTAGGAGCCCGGGACAATGAGCAGTTCTTC. This translates into CASSLSIVGARDNEQFF.

The V gene is TRBV2, the J gene TRBJ1-1; TRBD1 agrees at 7 bases. There are 18 residues in the CDR3. CDR1 and CDR2 from the germline V gene are SNHLY and FYNNEI. Trimming at V came to 0 bases and at J to 1 base, leaving 11 bases not matched to a gene. CDR3 DNA: TGTGCCAGCAGTGAAGCGCTGATTCGGACAGGTTCGAACACTGAAGCTTTCTTT. Amino acids: CASSEALIRTGSNTEAFF.

This sequence joins TRBV28 and TRBJ2-5; 10 bases are shared with TRBD1. The CDR3 is 15 residues long. Germline trimming cut 5 bases from V and 5 bases from J; bases unmatched to any gene: 8. CDR1 MDHEN and CDR2 SYDVKM come from the germline V gene. The CDR3 region is CASSPYGTGEETQYF. CDR3 DNA: TGTGCCAGCAGTCCCTATGGGACAGGGGAGGAGACCCAGTACTTC.

The V call is TRBV5-1, the J call TRBJ1-1, with unresolved D. V dropped 3 bases and J dropped 1 base, with 10 bases sitting between them. CDR1 is SGHRS, CDR2 YFSETQ, per germline. CDR3 size: 14 residues. CDR3 nucleotides: TGCGCCAGCAGCTCTGGGCCTAAGAACACTGAAGCTTTCTTT. Amino acid sequence: CASSSGPKNTEAFF.

The rearrangement joins TRBV9 to TRBJ2-5; 12 nucleotides line up with TRBD2. CDR3 size: 15 residues. Germline V lookup: CDR1 SGDLS, CDR2 YYNGEE. V was pared by 2 bases and J by 5 bases, with 4 bases of the junction left unmatched. The DNA for the CDR3 is TGTGCCAGCAGCGTGACTAGCGGGGGTTTCGAGACCCAGTACTTC. Its protein is CASSVTSGGFETQYF.

V and J are TRBV3-1 (or the pseudogene TRBV3-2) and TRBJ2-1; D not resolved. The CDR3 totals 16 residues. The germline CDR1 and CDR2 sequences are LGHDT and YNNKEL (reference sequence). With 1 base removed from V and 10 bases from J, the gap between germline ends came to 20 bases. CDR3 amino acids: CASSQGSPLVSLEQFF. The CDR3 nucleotides read TGTGCCAGCAGCCAAGGTTCCCCCTTGGTTAGCCTAGAGCAGTTCTTC.

The gene calls are TRBV6-5 and TRBJ2-7, with D possibly matching TRBD1 (5 bases). V lost 6 bases and J lost 0, with 12 bases in between. CDR1 and CDR2 from the germline V gene are MNHEY and SVGAGI. This CDR3 is built from 14 residues. Here the CDR3 reads CASRADRASYEQYV. Written as DNA, the CDR3 is TGTGCCAGCAGAGCAGACAGAGCCTCCTACGAGCAGTACGTC.

To note about this clone: Other DNA sequences in this sample translate to the same CDR3. The gene calls are TRBV5-1 and TRBJ1-4; unclear D gene. The CDR3 contains 14 residues. Germline-derived CDR1 and CDR2 are SGHRS and YFSETQ. The V end was cut by 0 bases, the J end by 4 bases, with 7 bases between. The CDR3 region has the DNA TGCGCCAGCAGCTTGGTGGGAGGTAATGAAAAACTGTTTTTT. Amino acid sequence: CASSLVGGNEKLFF. The full variable domain, in which reference TRBV5-1 and TRBJ1-4 provide the parts outside the CDR3, is KAGVTQTPRYLIKTRGQQVTLSCSPISGHRSVSWYQQTPGQGLQFLFEYFSETQRNKGNFPGRFSGRQFSNSRSEMNVSTLELGDSALYLCASSLVGGNEKLFFGSGTQLSVL.

The genes are TRBV6-5 and TRBJ1-4; D gene uncertain. Trimming stripped 7 bases from V and 8 bases from J, with 5 bases between. Per germline, CDR1 MNHEY and CDR2 SVGAGI. The CDR3 spans 10 residues. This chain's CDR3 is CASMEEKLFF. The CDR3 coding sequence is TGTGCCAGCATGGAGGAAAAACTGTTTTTT.

The J gene is TRBJ2-2, the V gene TRBV5-5; 7 bases are shared with TRBD2. This CDR3 contains 13 residues. V shed 4 bases and J 6 bases; nucleotides not matched to a gene: 3. Germline CDR1 SGHKS, CDR2 YYEKEE (reference sequence). CDR3 protein: CASSPGGAGELFF. DNA of the CDR3: TGTGCCAGCAGCCCTGGGGGGGCCGGGGAGCTGTTTTTT.

This clone was seen once. The chain links TRBV19 to TRBJ1-2; 7 bases agree with TRBD1. V shed 5 bases, J shed 4 bases, and the junction held 10 bases outside the gene matches. The CDR3 covers 15 residues. CDR1 and CDR2 from the germline V gene are LNHDA and SQIVND (reference sequence). The chain's CDR3 is CASSLMRGLGYGYTF. The CDR3, as DNA: TGTGCCAGTAGTCTAATGAGGGGGCTCGGCTATGGCTACACCTTC. The full variable domain, rest sourced from reference TRBV19 and TRBJ1-2, is DGGITQSPKYLFRKEGQNVTLSCEQNLNHDAMYWYRQDPGQGLRLIYYSQIVNDFQKGDIAEGYSVSREKKESFPLTVTSAQKNPTAFYLCASSLMRGLGYGYTFGSGTRLTVV.

The chain joins TRBV7-9 to TRBJ1-2; tentatively, D is TRBD1 (5 bases). Trimming took 4 bases from V and 2 from J, leaving 11 bases between them. Germline V gives CDR1 SEHNR, CDR2 FQNEAQ (reference sequence). CDR3 length: 14 amino acids. As DNA, the CDR3 is TGTGCCAGCAGCTCATCTGACAGCAACTATGGCTACACCTTC. Its translation is CASSSSDSNYGYTF.

Comment on this clone: A junction end diverges from the germline sequence, so it may reflect a read error. This chain joins TRBV7-7 and TRBJ2-1; TRBD2 aligns across 7 bases. Germline V gene data show CDR1 as SSHAT and CDR2 as FNYEAQ (reference sequence). The CDR3 consists of 15 residues. The CDR3 DNA sequence: TGTGCTAGCAGCTTAGATCAAGCGGGGAACAATGAGCAGTTCTTC. Translated: CASSLDQAGNNEQFF. Drawing the rest from reference TRBV7-7 and TRBJ2-1, the complete variable domain is GAGVSQSPRYKVTKRGQDVTLRCDPISSHATLYWYQQALGQGPEFLTYFNYEAQPDKSGLPSDRFSAERPEGSISTLTIQRTEQRDSAMYRCASSLDQAGNNEQFFGPGTRLTVL.

The chain has TRBV27 and TRBJ2-3, with D perhaps TRBD2 (6 bases). Germline V gene data show CDR1 as MNHEY and CDR2 as SMNVEV (reference sequence). V dropped 5 bases and J dropped 1 base, with 13 bases sitting between them. The CDR3 extends over 15 amino acids. The CDR3: CASSPGGRGTDTQYF. The CDR3 DNA is TGTGCCAGCAGTCCCGGGGGAAGGGGCACAGATACGCAGTATTTT.

This clone has more than one count but fewer than ten. V gene TRBV20-1 combines with J gene TRBJ2-2, with 7 bases matching TRBD2. Trimming took 3 bases from V and 2 from J; bases not matched to a gene: 6. The CDR3 sequence is 15 residues long. The germline gives CDR1 DFQATT, CDR2 SNEGSKA (reference sequence). CDR3 loop: CSASGRGYNTGELFF. The CDR3 region has the DNA TGCAGTGCTAGTGGGAGGGGCTATAACACCGGGGAGCTGTTTTTT.

In its sample, this clone was seen once. The chain recombines TRBV10-3 with TRBJ1-2; D not resolved. Trimming pared 6 bases from V and 0 bases from J, leaving 11 bases between. CDR1 and CDR2 from the germline V gene are ENHRY and SYGVKD. The CDR3 has 14 residues. The CDR3 loop reads CAISPTVANYGYTF. In DNA form, the CDR3 reads TGTGCCATCAGCCCAACAGTAGCTAACTATGGCTACACCTTC.

V is TRBV10-3 and J is TRBJ2-1; 14 bases agree with TRBD2. Looked up from germline, CDR1 is ENHRY and CDR2 is SYGVKD. The CDR3 spans 15 residues. Trimming took 4 bases from V and 8 from J; bases not matched to a gene: 4. The CDR3 loop is CAISGGLAGGHEQFF. The CDR3 nucleotides are TGTGCCATCAGTGGAGGACTAGCGGGAGGTCATGAGCAGTTCTTC.